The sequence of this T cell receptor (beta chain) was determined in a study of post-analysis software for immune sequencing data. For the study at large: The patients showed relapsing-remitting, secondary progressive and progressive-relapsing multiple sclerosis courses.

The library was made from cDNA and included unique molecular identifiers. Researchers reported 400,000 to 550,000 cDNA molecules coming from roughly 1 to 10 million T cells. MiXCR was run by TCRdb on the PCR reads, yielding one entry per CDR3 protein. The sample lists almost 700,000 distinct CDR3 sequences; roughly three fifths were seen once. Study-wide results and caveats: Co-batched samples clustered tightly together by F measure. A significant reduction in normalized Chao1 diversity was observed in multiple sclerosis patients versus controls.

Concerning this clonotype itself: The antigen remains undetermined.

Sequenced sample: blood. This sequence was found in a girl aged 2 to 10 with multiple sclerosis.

CDR3: CSARIQGGNGTDTQYF. The CDR3 nucleotides read TGCAGTGCTAGAATTCAGGGTGGCAATGGCACAGATACGCAGTATTTT. The V call is TRBV20-1, the J call TRBJ2-3, with TRBD1 as a possible D gene (5 bases). In germline, CDR1 is DFQATT, CDR2 SNEGSKA (reference sequence). Trimming removed 2 bases from V and 1 base from J, with 16 bases in between. The CDR3 length is 16 residues.